Shown below are 27 T cell receptor beta chains from a single sample sequenced in a study of control samples from healthy donors and cancer patients. The data were produced by immunoSEQ multiplex PCR, yet TCRdb's version contains in-frame clones alone and is incomplete. The sample yields tens of thousands of clones, approximately 82% seen once. The sequenced sample was blood. All receptors come from a man aged 55 to 70 in good health.

The genes are TRBV15 and TRBJ2-3; D is unresolved. The CDR3 runs 12 residues. Per germline, CDR1 LNHNV and CDR2 YYDKDF (reference sequence). Trimming stripped 1 base from V and 7 bases from J, with 6 bases between. CDR3 coding DNA: TGTGCCACCAGCAGAGTGGAAAATACGCAGTATTTT. This gives the protein CATSRVENTQYF.

The V gene is TRBV11-3, the J gene TRBJ2-1, with TRBD1 matching over 7 bases. This CDR3 comprises 12 residues. The V and J ends lost 2 bases and 12 bases, in that order; junction bases with no gene match: 4. The germline V gene has CDR1 SGHNT and CDR2 YENEEA. The CDR3 protein is CASSLRTGPQFF. DNA for the CDR3: TGTGCCAGCAGCTTACGGACAGGTCCGCAGTTCTTC.

Of note for this clone: This sample includes further DNA sequences coding for the same CDR3. The chain uses TRBV3-1 (or the pseudogene TRBV3-2) and TRBJ1-2, with D unresolved. Trimming left V 2 bases short and J 8 bases short, with 9 bases between. Germline V gene sequence: CDR1 LGHDT, CDR2 YNNKEL (reference sequence). The CDR3 runs 12 residues. The CDR3 sequence: CASSQPLGGYTF. The CDR3 nucleotides are TGTGCCAGCAGCCAACCCCTGGGAGGCTACACCTTC.

The rearrangement uses TRBV11-2 and TRBJ2-7, with D maybe TRBD1 (5 bases). Trimming left V 3 bases short and J 0 bases short, with 15 bases between. Germline CDR1 SGHAT, CDR2 FQNNGV. The CDR3 is made up of 16 amino acids. The CDR3 sequence: CASSLGGGAGSYEQYF. In DNA form, the CDR3 reads TGTGCCAGCAGCTTGGGTGGTGGGGCCGGCTCCTACGAGCAGTACTTC.

The chain carries TRBV7-9 and TRBJ2-3, with D uncertain. The germline gives CDR1 SEHNR, CDR2 FQNEAQ (reference sequence). Between the trimmed V and J ends, which lost 3 bases and 8 bases, there was a span of 9 bases. This CDR3 spans 12 amino acids. DNA for the CDR3: TGTGCCAGCAGCTTGGATCAAAGTACGCAGTATTTT. Its protein is CASSLDQSTQYF.

The chain recombines TRBV3-1 (or the pseudogene TRBV3-2) with TRBJ2-3, with 9 bases aligning to TRBD1. The germline V gene has CDR1 LGHDT and CDR2 YNNKEL (reference sequence). The CDR3 is made up of 15 amino acids. Trimming took 2 bases from V and 6 from J; bases not matched to a gene: 6. CDR3 sequence reads: CASSQSGTGWDTQYF. Written as DNA, the CDR3 is TGTGCCAGCAGCCAATCCGGGACAGGGTGGGATACGCAGTATTTT.

The chain carries TRBV28 and TRBJ2-1; D is possibly TRBD1 or TRBD2 (6 bases each). The CDR3 sequence is 16 residues long. V shed 3 bases and J shed 7 bases, with 19 bases lying between them. CDR1 MDHEN and CDR2 SYDVKM come from the germline V gene. The chain's CDR3 is CASSLTSGGAKNEQFF. The CDR3, as DNA: TGTGCCAGCAGTTTGACTTCCGGGGGCGCCAAAAATGAGCAGTTCTTC.

This clone was found a few times. The J gene is TRBJ1-5, the V gene TRBV2; 11 bases align to TRBD1. Germline loops: CDR1 SNHLY, CDR2 FYNNEI. This CDR3 comprises 14 residues. After removal of 4 bases from V and 9 bases from J, the junction contained 5 bases not matched to a gene. CDR3 DNA sequence: TGTGCCAGCAGTGGGGGACAGGGGGTGATGCCCCAGCATTTT. This sequence encodes CASSGGQGVMPQHF.

In its sample, this clone was seen once. The chain employs TRBV2 and TRBJ2-1; D is undetermined. The CDR3 totals 15 residues. V shed 2 bases and J shed 5 bases, with 13 bases lying between them. The germline gives CDR1 SNHLY, CDR2 FYNNEI. DNA for the CDR3: TGTGCCAGCAGTGAATTAACACAAACCCACAATGAGCAGTTCTTC. Encoded protein: CASSELTQTHNEQFF.

The rearrangement joins TRBV10-3 to TRBJ1-6, with 10 bases that match TRBD1. This CDR3 has 14 amino acids. V shed 4 bases, J shed 7 bases, and the junction held 1 base outside the gene matches. Germline V lookup: CDR1 ENHRY, CDR2 SYGVKD. The CDR3, as DNA: TGTGCCATCAGTGGGACAGGGGGGAATTCACCCCTCCACTTT. Translating gives CAISGTGGNSPLHF.

The V and J genes are TRBV19 and TRBJ2-3; the D is unclear. V was shortened by 6 bases and J by 6 bases, with 13 bases between the two germline ends. The germline gives CDR1 LNHDA, CDR2 SQIVND (reference sequence). This CDR3 contains 13 residues. The CDR3 DNA reads TGTGCCAGTAGGCGCAGCATTCTCGATACGCAGTATTTT. Protein sequence: CASRRSILDTQYF. The full variable domain, its missing parts supplied by reference TRBV19 and TRBJ2-3, is DGGITQSPKYLFRKEGQNVTLSCEQNLNHDAMYWYRQDPGQGLRLIYYSQIVNDFQKGDIAEGYSVSREKKESFPLTVTSAQKNPTAFYLCASRRSILDTQYFGPGTRLTVL.

V gene TRBV6-4 combines with J gene TRBJ2-1, with 9 nucleotides matching TRBD2. This CDR3 is 15 amino acids long. Germline-derived CDR1 and CDR2 are MRHNA and SNTAGT. The trim removed 4 bases at V and 5 bases at J, leaving 6 bases unmatched. This CDR3 is CASSAGTSLDNEQFF. CDR3 in DNA: TGTGCCAGCAGTGCCGGGACTAGCTTGGACAATGAGCAGTTCTTC.

This chain connects TRBV10-3 to TRBJ2-5; 12 bases align to TRBD2. V dropped 0 bases and J dropped 4; count of bases not matched to a gene: 3. The CDR3 runs 16 residues. Germline lookup yields CDR1 ENHRY and CDR2 SYGVKD. The CDR3: CAISESETSGGETQYF. As DNA, the CDR3 is TGTGCCATCAGTGAGTCCGAGACTAGCGGGGGAGAGACCCAGTACTTC.

The chain carries TRBV6-1 and TRBJ1-2; 9 bases line up with TRBD1. The CDR3 has 14 residues. J lost 7 bases, V lost 3 bases, and 6 bases had no gene match. Germline CDR1 and CDR2: MNHNS and SASEGT. For the CDR3, the DNA is TGTGCCAGCAGTGATCGGGACAGGGTCTCTGGCTACACCTTC. It codes for CASSDRDRVSGYTF.

The chain employs TRBV27 and TRBJ1-1; no definite D call. The germline V and J ends were trimmed by 6 bases and 0 bases, with 8 bases remaining between them. The CDR3 covers 13 residues. The V gene's germline CDR1 is MNHEY and CDR2 SMNVEV (reference sequence). This CDR3 is CASSIGVNTEAFF. In DNA form, the CDR3 reads TGTGCCAGCAGCATAGGAGTGAACACTGAAGCTTTCTTT.

A note on this clone: This sample also contains other DNA sequences that code for the same CDR3. This chain uses TRBV11-2 with TRBJ2-3; D unresolved. Germline V lookup: CDR1 SGHAT, CDR2 FQNNGV. The CDR3 runs 15 residues. With 1 base removed from V and 3 bases from J, the gap between germline ends came to 11 bases. CDR3 DNA: TGTGCCAGCAGCTTAGTGTCTAGTAGGACAGATACGCAGTATTTT. Translated: CASSLVSSRTDTQYF.

The chain combines TRBV18 with TRBJ1-5; possibly TRBD1 for D (6 bases). Germline CDR1 KGHSH, CDR2 LQKENI. The CDR3 is 16 amino acids. With 3 bases removed from V and 1 base from J, the gap between germline ends came to 13 bases. The CDR3 is CASSPGGAISNQPQHF. The CDR3 DNA reads TGTGCCAGCTCACCGGGGGGGGCTATAAGCAATCAGCCCCAGCATTTT. Full variable domain (missing parts from reference TRBV18 and TRBJ1-5): NAGVMQNPRHLVRRRGQEARLRCSPMKGHSHVYWYRQLPEEGLKFMVYLQKENIIDESGMPKERFSAEFPKEGPSILRIQQVVRGDSAAYFCASSPGGAISNQPQHFGDGTRLSIL.

This clone was picked up one time. The rearrangement links TRBV7-6 to TRBJ1-1; a possible D gene is TRBD1 (5 bases). The ends were cut back, 4 bases at V and 3 bases at J, with 12 bases in the middle. The CDR3 extends over 14 amino acids. Germline CDR1 reads SGHVS; CDR2 reads FNYEAQ. The CDR3: CASSWVGGDTEAFF. The CDR3 DNA reads as TGTGCCAGCAGCTGGGTGGGGGGTGACACTGAAGCTTTCTTT.

The rearrangement links TRBV5-6 to TRBJ2-5; TRBD2 matches at 8 bases. There are 15 residues in the CDR3. The germline V gene has CDR1 SGHDT and CDR2 YYEEEE. The ends lost 5 bases at V and 5 bases at J; junction bases unmatched: 11. The CDR3 DNA reads as TGTGCCAGCAGGGAAGCGGGAGAGGGTAGGGAGACCCAGTACTTC. It is translated as CASREAGEGRETQYF.

This chain links TRBV28 with TRBJ2-5, with TRBD2 as a possible D gene (6 bases). The CDR3 sequence is 13 residues long. V was cut by 8 bases and J by 1 base, with 11 bases left in between. CDR1 MDHEN and CDR2 SYDVKM come from the germline V gene. In nucleotides, the CDR3 is TGTGCCAGCCGGAGGGAGCCCCAAGAGACCCAGTACTTC. Its translation is CASRREPQETQYF.

The rearrangement uses TRBV5-4 and TRBJ1-3; the D is unclear. The germline CDR1 and CDR2 sequences are SGHNT and YYREEE (reference sequence). The CDR3 consists of 13 residues. Trimming removed 4 bases from V and 4 bases from J, with 9 bases in between. CDR3 residues: CASSERTGNTIYF. CDR3 nucleotides: TGTGCCAGCAGCGAGCGAACAGGAAACACCATATATTTT.

DNA of the CDR3: TGTGCCAGCAGCGTAGGGCCGGCCAGGGAATATGGCTACACCTTC. Translated: CASSVGPAREYGYTF. The genes are TRBV9 and TRBJ1-2, with D possibly matching TRBD1 (5 bases). Trimming took 0 bases from V and 5 from J, leaving 14 bases between them. Germline CDR1 and CDR2: SGDLS and YYNGEE. The CDR3 length is 15 residues.

This chain connects TRBV12-3 or TRBV12-4 to TRBJ1-4; D gene uncertain. V dropped 8 bases and J dropped 3 bases, with 10 bases sitting between them. The CDR3 has 13 residues. CDR3 nucleotide sequence: TGTGCCAGCGGGAGGCAGTCTAATGAAAAACTGTTTTTT. Protein: CASGRQSNEKLFF.

The V gene is TRBV18, the J gene TRBJ1-1; the D gene is possibly TRBD1 (5 bases). V gave up 3 bases and J gave up 7 bases, with 9 bases separating them. There are 12 residues in the CDR3. From germline, CDR1 is KGHSH and CDR2 LQKENI. The CDR3 nucleotides are TGTGCCAGCTCACCCCGGGACGGTGAAGCTTTCTTT. Its protein is CASSPRDGEAFF.

The rearrangement joins TRBV11-2 to TRBJ1-1; 12 bases are shared with TRBD1. This CDR3 is built from 16 residues. In germline, CDR1 is SGHAT, CDR2 FQNNGV. V lost 4 bases, J lost 5 bases, and 8 bases stayed unmatched. In nucleotides, the CDR3 is TGTGCCAGCAGCTCCGGGACAGGGGGCTTTTGGACTGAAGCTTTCTTT. Encoded protein: CASSSGTGGFWTEAFF.

The chain uses TRBV7-8 and TRBJ1-1; D ambiguous. The V and J ends lost 8 bases and 1 base respectively, with 11 bases between them. Germline CDR1 and CDR2: SGHVS and FQNEAQ. This CDR3 is built from 13 residues. CDR3 loop: CASVLQRNTEAFF. In nucleotides, the CDR3 is TGTGCCAGCGTTTTGCAGAGGAACACTGAAGCTTTCTTT. Drawing the rest from reference TRBV7-8 and TRBJ1-1, the complete variable domain is GAGVSQSPRYKVAKRGQDVALRCDPISGHVSLFWYQQALGQGPEFLTYFQNEAQLDKSGLPSDRFFAERPEGSVSTLKIQRTQQEDSAVYLCASVLQRNTEAFFGQGTRLTVV.

Details on this clone: Other DNA sequences in this sample translate to the same CDR3. The chain carries TRBV7-7 and TRBJ2-2; unclear D gene. The length of the CDR3 is 16 residues. The germline V gene has CDR1 SSHAT and CDR2 FNYEAQ (reference sequence). Trimming cost V 4 bases and J 5 bases, with 17 bases left between them. CDR3 loop: CASSSFIGFNTGELFF. The CDR3, as DNA: TGTGCCAGCAGCTCCTTTATCGGATTTAATACCGGGGAGCTGTTTTTT.